One sample yielded the 2 T cell receptor beta chains listed below, sequenced in a study of PD-L1 blockade in urothelial cancer. Clones were sequenced by immunoSEQ multiplex PCR, and TCRdb holds only the in-frame ones, with some missing. Of 98,000 or so clones in the sample, around 90% were seen once. Time point specified: pretreatment peripheral blood. The starting material was PBMCs, obtained around atezolizumab (anti-PD-L1) treatment. The receptors were sampled from a man aged 55 to 70 with urothelial cancer.

This clone was seen once. V and J are TRBV18 and TRBJ2-4; the match to TRBD1 covers 8 bases. V lost 4 bases and J lost 5; bases outside the gene matches: 7. The CDR3 has 15 amino acids. Germline V CDR1 and CDR2: KGHSH, LQKENI. The CDR3 nucleotides read TGTGCCAGCTCACGCTCCGGGACAGGAGAAAACATTCAGTACTTC. This encodes CASSRSGTGENIQYF. Together with reference TRBV18 and TRBJ2-4, the CDR3 gives the full variable domain: NAGVMQNPRHLVRRRGQEARLRCSPMKGHSHVYWYRQLPEEGLKFMVYLQKENIIDESGMPKERFSAEFPKEGPSILRIQQVVRGDSAAYFCASSRSGTGENIQYFGAGTRLSVL.

V and J are TRBV28 and TRBJ2-7, with 7 positions matching TRBD1. Germline-derived CDR1 and CDR2 are MDHEN and SYDVKM. The CDR3 spans 13 residues. V lost 7 bases, J lost 2 bases, and 5 bases stayed unmatched. CDR3 amino acids: CASNSDRTYEQYF. The CDR3 nucleotides are TGTGCCAGCAATTCGGACAGGACCTACGAGCAGTACTTC.